Listed here are 20 T cell receptor beta chains from one sample, sequenced in a study of blood T cell repertoires in COVID-19. Method: immunoSEQ multiplex PCR; TCRdb's copy keeps in-frame clones and lacks some. This sample has 110,000 to 150,000 clones, with around 87% found just once. Sequencing input: peripheral blood. The receptors stem from a human donor in a cohort sampled during active COVID-19.

The chain carries TRBV2 and TRBJ2-6; 9 bases are shared with TRBD1. The CDR3 is made up of 16 amino acids. V lost 8 bases, J lost 0 bases, and 5 bases stayed unmatched. Germline lookup yields CDR1 SNHLY and CDR2 FYNNEI. DNA for the CDR3: TGTGCCAGCGGGGACAGGGATTCCTCTGGGGCCAACGTCCTGACTTTC. Translated: CASGDRDSSGANVLTF.

This sequence joins TRBV5-1 and TRBJ2-2; 8 positions agree with TRBD2. The germline V gene encodes CDR1 SGHRS and CDR2 YFSETQ. After removal of 1 base from V and 3 bases from J, the junction contained 8 bases not matched to a gene. The CDR3 length is 17 residues. CDR3 DNA sequence: TGCGCCAGCAGCTTGTTCAGTAGCGGGAAGGACACCGGGGAGCTGTTTTTT. Protein product: CASSLFSSGKDTGELFF.

This rearrangement joins TRBV3-1 (or the pseudogene TRBV3-2) to TRBJ2-1, with 10 positions matching TRBD2. Germline trimming cut 4 bases from V and 8 bases from J; bases unmatched to any gene: 11. The CDR3 is made up of 16 amino acids. CDR1 and CDR2 from the germline V gene are LGHDT and YNNKEL (reference sequence). CDR3: CASSPPGLAASDEQFF. In nucleotides, the CDR3 is TGTGCCAGCAGCCCGCCCGGACTAGCGGCTTCTGATGAGCAGTTCTTC.

The chain couples TRBV11-3 to TRBJ1-5, with D uncertain. The CDR3 spans 14 residues. V was trimmed by 4 bases and J by 10 bases, leaving 17 bases between them. Germline values: CDR1 SGHNT, CDR2 YENEEA. The CDR3 DNA follows: TGTGCCAGCAGCTCTGCAGAGACATGGAAACCCCAGCATTTT. Protein sequence: CASSSAETWKPQHF.

This clone is a singleton in its sample. This chain uses TRBV9 with TRBJ2-3; 11 positions match TRBD2. The trim removed 3 bases at V and 6 bases at J, leaving 9 bases unmatched. This CDR3 is built from 16 residues. The germline CDR1 and CDR2 sequences are SGDLS and YYNGEE. DNA of the CDR3: TGTGCCAGCAGCGCTTATAGCGGGGGGGCCGTGGATACGCAGTATTTT. Translation: CASSAYSGGAVDTQYF.

The CDR3 loop reads CASSLAGGPTEQFF. In DNA, the CDR3 is TGCGCCAGCAGCTTGGCGGGAGGGCCCACTGAGCAGTTCTTC. The chain links TRBV5-1 to TRBJ2-1; TRBD2 aligns across 8 bases. Trimming at V came to 0 bases and at J to 9 bases, leaving 5 bases not matched to a gene. CDR3 length: 14 residues. CDR1 and CDR2 from the germline V gene are SGHRS and YFSETQ.

This chain joins TRBV19 and TRBJ2-2, with 10 bases that match TRBD1. In germline, CDR1 is LNHDA, CDR2 SQIVND (reference sequence). With 6 bases clipped from V and 4 bases from J, the junction kept 8 bases outside the gene matches. The CDR3 is 16 residues long. The CDR3: CASRFSRDRGTGELFF. The CDR3, as DNA: TGTGCCAGTAGATTTTCCCGGGACAGGGGCACCGGGGAGCTGTTTTTT.

V and J are TRBV28 and TRBJ1-2; 7 nucleotides line up with TRBD1. This CDR3 spans 14 amino acids. Trimming took 5 bases from V and 6 from J; bases not matched to a gene: 9. Germline CDR1 is MDHEN and CDR2 is SYDVKM. CDR3 amino acids: CASSPTGEFNGYTF. As DNA, the CDR3 is TGTGCCAGCAGTCCTACAGGGGAGTTTAATGGCTACACCTTC.

V usage is TRBV9 and J usage is TRBJ2-5; 7 bases are shared with TRBD2. Per germline, CDR1 SGDLS and CDR2 YYNGEE. The ends lost 3 bases at V and 9 bases at J; junction bases unmatched: 11. The CDR3 consists of 14 residues. The CDR3 here is CASSAGTTQRAQYF. The CDR3 DNA is TGTGCCAGCAGCGCCGGGACTACCCAGCGGGCCCAGTACTTC.

The chain has TRBV28 and TRBJ2-3; unclear D gene. Per germline, CDR1 MDHEN and CDR2 SYDVKM. This CDR3 has 12 residues. The V end was cut by 6 bases, the J end by 6 bases, with 10 bases between. CDR3 region: CASRPRWDTQYF. As DNA, the CDR3 is TGTGCCAGCAGGCCGAGGTGGGATACGCAGTATTTT.

This clone has only a few counts. The genes are TRBV6-5 and TRBJ2-5; D possibly corresponds to TRBD1 (5 bases). The CDR3 spans 14 residues. The V gene lost 6 bases and the J gene lost 4 bases, with 15 bases spanning the gap. Germline V gives CDR1 MNHEY, CDR2 SVGAGI. CDR3 nucleotides: TGTGCCAGCAGACAGGAAGCCTCTAGAGAGACCCAGTACTTC. Protein sequence: CASRQEASRETQYF.

This chain uses TRBV7-8 with TRBJ1-3; D is ambiguous. Trimming cost V 5 bases and J 3 bases, with 5 bases left between them. This CDR3 has 12 residues. Looked up from germline, CDR1 is SGHVS and CDR2 is FQNEAQ. The CDR3 spells CASSPGGNTIYF. CDR3 DNA: TGTGCCAGCAGCCCCGGTGGAAACACCATATATTTT.

The V call is TRBV5-1, the J call TRBJ2-1; D is uncertain. Germline CDR1 reads SGHRS; CDR2 reads YFSETQ. The V and J ends lost 0 bases and 0 bases respectively, with 10 bases between them. This CDR3 has 16 residues. This CDR3 is CASSLEVQDSYNEQFF. CDR3 bases: TGCGCCAGCAGCTTGGAGGTCCAGGACTCCTACAATGAGCAGTTCTTC.

CDR3 in DNA: TGTGCCAGCACAACTAGGACAGGGCTTGGCTATGGCTACACCTTC. Its protein is CASTTRTGLGYGYTF. The chain couples TRBV27 to TRBJ1-2; 8 bases agree with TRBD1. V was pared by 7 bases and J by 4 bases, with 11 bases of the junction left unmatched. This CDR3 comprises 15 residues. Per germline, CDR1 MNHEY and CDR2 SMNVEV (reference sequence).

The V gene is TRBV7-9, the J gene TRBJ2-3; 15 positions agree with TRBD2. The CDR3 is made up of 19 amino acids. The ends lost 4 bases at V and 1 base at J; junction bases unmatched: 9. Germline V lookup: CDR1 SEHNR, CDR2 FQNEAQ (reference sequence). The CDR3 sequence is CASSWPPGTSGGRTDTQYF. CDR3 nucleotide sequence: TGTGCCAGCAGCTGGCCCCCCGGGACTAGCGGGGGGCGCACAGATACGCAGTATTTT.

The V gene is TRBV28, the J gene TRBJ2-7, with 8 bases that match TRBD2. Germline CDR1 and CDR2: MDHEN and SYDVKM. This CDR3 region has 14 residues. The CDR3 nucleotides read TGTGGTGTTGGGGGTAGCGGGATTAGCCACGAGCAGTACTTC. Its translation is CGVGGSGISHEQYF.

This chain uses TRBV12-5 with TRBJ1-1, with 7 bases aligning to TRBD1. Germline V gene data show CDR1 as LGHNT and CDR2 as FRNRAP. J lost 4 bases, V lost 0 bases, and 8 bases had no gene match. This CDR3 is 16 amino acids long. The CDR3 here is CASGLVLGQGGTEAFF. CDR3 coding DNA: TGTGCTAGTGGTTTGGTACTAGGCCAGGGGGGCACTGAAGCTTTCTTT. The variable domain in full, with the rest retrieved from reference TRBV12-5 and TRBJ1-1, is DARVTQTPRHKVTEMGQEVTMRCQPILGHNTVFWYRQTMMQGLELLAYFRNRAPLDDSGMPKDRFSAEMPDATLATLKIQPSEPRDSAVYFCASGLVLGQGGTEAFFGQGTRLTVV.

The chain employs TRBV27 and TRBJ1-2; no firm D call. The CDR3 extends over 13 amino acids. The germline V gene encodes CDR1 MNHEY and CDR2 SMNVEV (reference sequence). V lost 8 bases and J 2 bases, leaving 12 bases between the germline ends. The CDR3 reads CASCGTENYGYTF. CDR3 coding DNA: TGTGCCAGCTGCGGAACTGAGAACTATGGCTACACCTTC.

This rearrangement joins TRBV7-9 to TRBJ2-2; maybe TRBD1 (6 bases). The germline V gene has CDR1 SEHNR and CDR2 FQNEAQ (reference sequence). V lost 8 bases, J lost 8 bases, and 21 bases lay in between. The CDR3 spans 15 residues. CDR3 protein: CASEPRRGGLGELFF. CDR3 coding DNA: TGTGCCAGCGAGCCCAGGAGAGGGGGATTAGGGGAGCTGTTTTTT.

The gene calls are TRBV5-1 and TRBJ2-1; 13 nucleotides match TRBD2. Looked up from germline, CDR1 is SGHRS and CDR2 is YFSETQ. J lost 10 bases, V lost 4 bases, and 11 bases had no gene match. The CDR3 covers 16 residues. The CDR3 sequence: CASSTELAGGPFEQFF. The CDR3 bases are TGCGCCAGCAGCACCGAACTAGCGGGAGGGCCTTTCGAGCAGTTCTTC.